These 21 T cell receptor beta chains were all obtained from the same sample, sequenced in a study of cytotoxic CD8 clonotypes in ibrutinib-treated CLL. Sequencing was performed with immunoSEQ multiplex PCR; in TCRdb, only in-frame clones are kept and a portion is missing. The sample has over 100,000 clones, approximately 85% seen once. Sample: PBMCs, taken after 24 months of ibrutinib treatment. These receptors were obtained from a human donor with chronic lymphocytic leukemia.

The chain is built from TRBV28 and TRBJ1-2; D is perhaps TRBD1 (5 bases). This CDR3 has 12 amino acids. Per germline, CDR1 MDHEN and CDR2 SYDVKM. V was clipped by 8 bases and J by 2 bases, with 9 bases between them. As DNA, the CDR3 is TGTGCCAGCGGGGAGGGGAACTATGGCTACACCTTC. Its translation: CASGEGNYGYTF.

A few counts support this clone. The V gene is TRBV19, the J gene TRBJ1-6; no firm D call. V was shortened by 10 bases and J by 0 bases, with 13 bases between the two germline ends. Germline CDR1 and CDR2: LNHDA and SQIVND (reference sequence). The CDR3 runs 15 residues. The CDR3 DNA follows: TGTGCCACCGGGGAGGGATCCTCCTATAATTCACCCCTCCACTTT. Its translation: CATGEGSSYNSPLHF. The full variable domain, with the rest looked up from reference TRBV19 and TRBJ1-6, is DGGITQSPKYLFRKEGQNVTLSCEQNLNHDAMYWYRQDPGQGLRLIYYSQIVNDFQKGDIAEGYSVSREKKESFPLTVTSAQKNPTAFYLCATGEGSSYNSPLHFGNGTRLTVT.

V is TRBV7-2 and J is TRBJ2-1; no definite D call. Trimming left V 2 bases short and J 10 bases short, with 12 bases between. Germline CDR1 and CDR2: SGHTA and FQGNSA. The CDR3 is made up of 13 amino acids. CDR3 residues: CASSLLVVSEQFF. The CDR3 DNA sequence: TGTGCCAGCAGCTTATTAGTAGTATCGGAGCAGTTCTTC. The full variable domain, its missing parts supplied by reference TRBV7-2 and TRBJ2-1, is GAGVSQSPSNKVTEKGKDVELRCDPISGHTALYWYRQSLGQGLEFLIYFQGNSAPDKSGLPSDRFSAERTGGSVSTLTIQRTQQEDSAVYLCASSLLVVSEQFFGPGTRLTVL.

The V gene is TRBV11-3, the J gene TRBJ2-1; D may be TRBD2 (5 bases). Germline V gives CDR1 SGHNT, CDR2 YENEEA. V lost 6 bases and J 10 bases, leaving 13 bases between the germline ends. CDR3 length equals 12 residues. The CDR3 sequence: CASSEGGYEQFF. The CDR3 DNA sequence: TGTGCCAGCAGTGAGGGCGGGTACGAGCAGTTCTTC. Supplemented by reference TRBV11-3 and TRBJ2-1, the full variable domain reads EAGVVQSPRYKIIEKKQPVAFWCNPISGHNTLYWYLQNLGQGPELLIRYENEEAVDDSQLPKDRFSAERLKGVDSTLKIQPAELGDSAVYLCASSEGGYEQFFGPGTRLTVL.

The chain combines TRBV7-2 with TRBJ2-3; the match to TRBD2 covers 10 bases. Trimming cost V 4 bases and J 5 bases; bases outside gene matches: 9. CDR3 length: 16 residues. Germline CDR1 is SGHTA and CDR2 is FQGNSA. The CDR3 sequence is CASSSATSGARDTQYF. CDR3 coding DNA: TGTGCCAGCAGCTCCGCTACTAGCGGGGCTAGAGATACGCAGTATTTT.

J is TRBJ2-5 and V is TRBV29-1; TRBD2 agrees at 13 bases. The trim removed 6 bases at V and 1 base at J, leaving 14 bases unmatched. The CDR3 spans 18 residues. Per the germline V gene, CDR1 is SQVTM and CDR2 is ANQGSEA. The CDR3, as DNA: TGCAGCGTCGCCCGGACTAGCGGGAGAGGGGGTACCCAAGAGACCCAGTACTTC. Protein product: CSVARTSGRGGTQETQYF. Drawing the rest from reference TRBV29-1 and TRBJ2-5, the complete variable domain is SAVISQKPSRDICQRGTSLTIQCQVDSQVTMMFWYRQQPGQSLTLIATANQGSEATYESGFVIDKFPISRPNLTFSTLTVSNMSPEDSSIYLCSVARTSGRGGTQETQYFGPGTRLLVL.

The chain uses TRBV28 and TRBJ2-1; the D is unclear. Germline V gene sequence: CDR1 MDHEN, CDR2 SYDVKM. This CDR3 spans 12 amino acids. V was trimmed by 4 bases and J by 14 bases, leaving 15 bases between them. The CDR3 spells CASSSSGSVEFF. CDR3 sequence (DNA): TGTGCCAGCAGTTCCTCGGGCAGTGTTGAGTTCTTC.

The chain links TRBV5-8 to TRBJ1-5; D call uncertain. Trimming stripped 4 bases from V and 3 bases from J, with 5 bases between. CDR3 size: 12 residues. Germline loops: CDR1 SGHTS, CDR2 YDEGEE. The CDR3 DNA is TGTGCCAGCAGCCGTTTCAATCAGCCCCAGCATTTT. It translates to CASSRFNQPQHF.

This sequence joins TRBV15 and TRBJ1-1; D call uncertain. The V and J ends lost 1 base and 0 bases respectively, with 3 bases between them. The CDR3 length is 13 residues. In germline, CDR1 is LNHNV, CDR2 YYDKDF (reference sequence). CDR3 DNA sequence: TGTGCCACCAGCAGAGTATTGAACACTGAAGCTTTCTTT. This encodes CATSRVLNTEAFF.

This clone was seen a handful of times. For the CDR3, the DNA is TGTGCCAGCAGTCGTCAGGACAGGGAATATGGCTACACCTTC. It specifies CASSRQDREYGYTF. J is TRBJ1-2 and V is TRBV28, with 8 bases lining up with TRBD1. CDR1 and CDR2 from the germline V gene are MDHEN and SYDVKM. The V gene end was trimmed by 5 bases and the J gene end by 5 bases; junction bases not matched to a gene: 7. CDR3 length: 14 residues.

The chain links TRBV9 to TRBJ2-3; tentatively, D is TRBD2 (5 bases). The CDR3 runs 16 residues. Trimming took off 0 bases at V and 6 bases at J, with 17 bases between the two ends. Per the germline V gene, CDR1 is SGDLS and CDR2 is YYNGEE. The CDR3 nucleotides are TGTGCCAGCAGCGTAGGGGCGGGTTTGATGTCCGATACGCAGTATTTT. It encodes CASSVGAGLMSDTQYF.

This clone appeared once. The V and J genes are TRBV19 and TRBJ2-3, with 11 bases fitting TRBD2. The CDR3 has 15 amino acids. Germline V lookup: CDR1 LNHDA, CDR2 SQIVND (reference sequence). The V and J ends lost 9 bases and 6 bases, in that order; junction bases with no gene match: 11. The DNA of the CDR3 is TGTGCCAGGCCACTAGCGGGAGCTTTCCGCGATACGCAGTATTTT. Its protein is CARPLAGAFRDTQYF.

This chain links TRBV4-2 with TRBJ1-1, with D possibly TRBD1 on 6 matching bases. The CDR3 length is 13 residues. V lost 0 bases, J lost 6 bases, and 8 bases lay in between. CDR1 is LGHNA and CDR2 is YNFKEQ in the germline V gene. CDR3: CASSQDGGPEAFF. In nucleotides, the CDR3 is TGTGCCAGCAGCCAAGATGGGGGGCCTGAAGCTTTCTTT.

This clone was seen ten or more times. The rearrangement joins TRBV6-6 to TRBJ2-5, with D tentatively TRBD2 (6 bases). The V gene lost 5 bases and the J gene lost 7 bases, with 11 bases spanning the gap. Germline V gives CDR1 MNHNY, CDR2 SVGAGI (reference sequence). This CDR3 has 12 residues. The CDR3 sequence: CASSPDGGTQYF. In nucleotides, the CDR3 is TGTGCCAGCAGTCCCGACGGGGGGACCCAGTACTTC.

CDR3 DNA: TGTGCCAGCAGCCGCATGGGGGCTAGTCGCCCCAATGAGCAGTTCTTC. It specifies CASSRMGASRPNEQFF. The rearrangement links TRBV9 to TRBJ2-1; D may be TRBD1 (6 bases). Trimming removed 4 bases at V and 6 bases at J, with 20 bases between. Germline V gives CDR1 SGDLS, CDR2 YYNGEE. This CDR3 region has 16 residues. The full variable domain, with the rest looked up from reference TRBV9 and TRBJ2-1, is DSGVTQTPKHLITATGQRVTLRCSPRSGDLSVYWYQQSLDQGLQFLIQYYNGEERAKGNILERFSAQQFPDLHSELNLSSLELGDSALYFCASSRMGASRPNEQFFGPGTRLTVL.

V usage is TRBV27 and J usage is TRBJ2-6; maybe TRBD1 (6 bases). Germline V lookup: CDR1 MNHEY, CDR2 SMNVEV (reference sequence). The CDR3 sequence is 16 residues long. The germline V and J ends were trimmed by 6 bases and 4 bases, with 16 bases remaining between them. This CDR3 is CASRKHRDSGANVLTF. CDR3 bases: TGTGCCAGCAGAAAACACAGGGATTCCGGGGCCAACGTCCTGACTTTC.

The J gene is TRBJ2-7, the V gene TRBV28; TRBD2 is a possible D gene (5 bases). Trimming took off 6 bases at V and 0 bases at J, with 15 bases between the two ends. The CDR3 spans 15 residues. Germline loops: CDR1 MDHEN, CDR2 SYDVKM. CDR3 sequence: CASRAQVGSSYEQYF. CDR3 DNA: TGTGCCAGCAGGGCCCAGGTTGGGAGCTCCTACGAGCAGTACTTC.

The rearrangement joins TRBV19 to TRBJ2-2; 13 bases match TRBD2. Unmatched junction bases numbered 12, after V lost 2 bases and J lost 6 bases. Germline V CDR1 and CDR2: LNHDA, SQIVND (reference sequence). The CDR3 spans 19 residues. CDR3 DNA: TGTGCCAGTAGTATACCGGGACTAGCGGGGCTGCTTGGATCCGGGGAGCTGTTTTTT. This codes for CASSIPGLAGLLGSGELFF.

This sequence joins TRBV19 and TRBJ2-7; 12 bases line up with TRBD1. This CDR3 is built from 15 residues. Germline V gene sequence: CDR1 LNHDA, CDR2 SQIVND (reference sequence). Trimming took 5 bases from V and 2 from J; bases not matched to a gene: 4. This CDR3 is CASSPGQGAAYEQYF. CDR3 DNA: TGTGCCAGTAGTCCGGGACAGGGGGCTGCCTACGAGCAGTACTTC.

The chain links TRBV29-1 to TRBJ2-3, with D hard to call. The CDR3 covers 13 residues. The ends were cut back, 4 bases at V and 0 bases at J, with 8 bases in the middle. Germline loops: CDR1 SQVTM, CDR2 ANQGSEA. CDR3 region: CSVVDSSTDTQYF. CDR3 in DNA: TGCAGCGTTGTTGATTCTAGCACAGATACGCAGTATTTT.

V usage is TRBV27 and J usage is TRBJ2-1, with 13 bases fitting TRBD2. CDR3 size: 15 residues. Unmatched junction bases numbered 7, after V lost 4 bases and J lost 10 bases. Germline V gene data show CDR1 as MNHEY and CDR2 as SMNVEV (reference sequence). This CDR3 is CASSSGTSGTREQFF. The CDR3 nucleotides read TGTGCCAGCAGTTCGGGGACTAGCGGGACGAGGGAGCAGTTCTTC.